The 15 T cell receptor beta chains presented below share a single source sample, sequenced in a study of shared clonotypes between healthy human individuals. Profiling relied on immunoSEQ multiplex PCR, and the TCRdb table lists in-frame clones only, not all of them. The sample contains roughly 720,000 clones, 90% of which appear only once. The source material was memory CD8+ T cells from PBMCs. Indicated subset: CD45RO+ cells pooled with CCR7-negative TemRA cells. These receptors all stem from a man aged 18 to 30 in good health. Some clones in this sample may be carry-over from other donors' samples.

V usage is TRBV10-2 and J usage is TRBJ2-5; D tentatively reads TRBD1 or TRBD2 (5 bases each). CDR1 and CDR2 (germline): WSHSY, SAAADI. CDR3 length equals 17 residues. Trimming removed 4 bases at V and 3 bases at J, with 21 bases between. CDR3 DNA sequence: TGCGCCAGCAGTGGGCCTGGGCAGGGAGACCCTGAAGAGACCCAGTACTTC. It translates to CASSGPGQGDPEETQYF.

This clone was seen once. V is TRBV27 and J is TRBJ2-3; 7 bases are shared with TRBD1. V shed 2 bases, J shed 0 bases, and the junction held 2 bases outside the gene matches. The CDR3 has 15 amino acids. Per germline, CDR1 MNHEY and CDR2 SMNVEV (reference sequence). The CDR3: CASSLVQGSTDTQYF. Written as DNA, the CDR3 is TGTGCCAGCAGTTTAGTACAGGGGAGCACAGATACGCAGTATTTT.

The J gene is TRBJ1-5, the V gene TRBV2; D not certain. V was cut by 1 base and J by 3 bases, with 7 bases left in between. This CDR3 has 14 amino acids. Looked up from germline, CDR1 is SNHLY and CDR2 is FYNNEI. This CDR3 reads CASSEDGFNQPQHF. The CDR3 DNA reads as TGTGCCAGCAGTGAAGACGGGTTCAATCAGCCCCAGCATTTT.

CDR3 loop: CASSGAGNSYEQYF. The CDR3 nucleotides read TGTGCCAGCAGCGGGGCCGGTAACTCCTACGAGCAGTACTTC. This chain uses TRBV6-1 with TRBJ2-7; D might be TRBD1 or TRBD2, each matching 5 bases. Trimming removed 6 bases at V and 0 bases at J, with 12 bases between. Per germline, CDR1 MNHNS and CDR2 SASEGT. The CDR3 is made up of 14 amino acids.

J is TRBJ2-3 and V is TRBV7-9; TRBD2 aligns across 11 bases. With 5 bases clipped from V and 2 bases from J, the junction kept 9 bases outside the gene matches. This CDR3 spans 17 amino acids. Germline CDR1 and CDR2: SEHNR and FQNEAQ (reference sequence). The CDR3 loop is CASSGTGTSGLTDTQYF. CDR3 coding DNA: TGTGCCAGCAGCGGCACCGGGACTAGCGGACTCACAGATACGCAGTATTTT.

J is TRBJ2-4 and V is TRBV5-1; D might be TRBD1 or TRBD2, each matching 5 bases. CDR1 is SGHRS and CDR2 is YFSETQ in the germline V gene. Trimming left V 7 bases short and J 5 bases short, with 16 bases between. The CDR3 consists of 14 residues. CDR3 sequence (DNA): TGCGCCAGCCGGGACGTTAGGGGCCAAAACATTCAGTACTTC. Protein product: CASRDVRGQNIQYF.

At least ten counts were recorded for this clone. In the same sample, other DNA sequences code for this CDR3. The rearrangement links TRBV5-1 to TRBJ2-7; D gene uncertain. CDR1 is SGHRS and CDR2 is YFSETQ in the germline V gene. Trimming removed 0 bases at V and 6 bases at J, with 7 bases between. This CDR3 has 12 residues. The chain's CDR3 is CASSLVGSEQYF. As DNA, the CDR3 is TGCGCCAGCAGCTTGGTAGGGTCCGAGCAGTACTTC.

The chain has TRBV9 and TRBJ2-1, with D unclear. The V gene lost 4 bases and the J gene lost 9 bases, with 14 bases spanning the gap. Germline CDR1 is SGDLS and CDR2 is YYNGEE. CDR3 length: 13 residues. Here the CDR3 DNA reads TGTGCCAGCAGCCCCCTTGAAGTGGTTGAGCAGTTCTTC. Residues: CASSPLEVVEQFF. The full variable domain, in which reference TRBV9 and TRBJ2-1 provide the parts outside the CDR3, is DSGVTQTPKHLITATGQRVTLRCSPRSGDLSVYWYQQSLDQGLQFLIQYYNGEERAKGNILERFSAQQFPDLHSELNLSSLELGDSALYFCASSPLEVVEQFFGPGTRLTVL.

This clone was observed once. The CDR3 region has the DNA TGCGCCAGCAGCCAGGCTCGACTAGCTGTCCTCGAGCAGTACTTC. Translated, it gives CASSQARLAVLEQYF. The chain has TRBV4-1 and TRBJ2-7, with 7 bases identical to TRBD2. J lost 6 bases, V lost 3 bases, and 11 bases had no gene match. The CDR3 covers 15 residues. Germline values: CDR1 MGHRA, CDR2 YSYEKL.

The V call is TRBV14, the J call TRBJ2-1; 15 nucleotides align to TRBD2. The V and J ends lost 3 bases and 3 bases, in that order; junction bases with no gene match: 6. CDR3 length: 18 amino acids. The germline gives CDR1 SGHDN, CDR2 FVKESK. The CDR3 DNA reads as TGTGCCAGCAGCCACAGGACTAGCGGGAGGGCCCTCTACAATGAGCAGTTCTTC. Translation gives CASSHRTSGRALYNEQFF.

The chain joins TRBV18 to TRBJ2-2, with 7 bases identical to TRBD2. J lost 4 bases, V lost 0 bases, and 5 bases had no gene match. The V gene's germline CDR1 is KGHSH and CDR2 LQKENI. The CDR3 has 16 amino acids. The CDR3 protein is CASSPPTAGTTGELFF. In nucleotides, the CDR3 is TGTGCCAGCTCACCACCTACAGCGGGAACCACCGGGGAGCTGTTTTTT.

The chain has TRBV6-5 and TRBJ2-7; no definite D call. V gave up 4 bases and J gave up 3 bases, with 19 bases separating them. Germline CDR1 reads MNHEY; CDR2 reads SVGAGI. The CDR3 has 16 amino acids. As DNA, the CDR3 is TGTGCCAGCAGTTCCCCCTTCGATGGGCCCCGCTACGAGCAGTACTTC. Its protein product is CASSSPFDGPRYEQYF.

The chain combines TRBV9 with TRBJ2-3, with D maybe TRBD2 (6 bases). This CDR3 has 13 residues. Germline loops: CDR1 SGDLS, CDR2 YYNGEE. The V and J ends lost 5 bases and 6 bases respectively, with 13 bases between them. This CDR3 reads CASSGDWKDTQYF. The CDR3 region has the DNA TGTGCCAGCAGTGGGGACTGGAAGGATACGCAGTATTTT.

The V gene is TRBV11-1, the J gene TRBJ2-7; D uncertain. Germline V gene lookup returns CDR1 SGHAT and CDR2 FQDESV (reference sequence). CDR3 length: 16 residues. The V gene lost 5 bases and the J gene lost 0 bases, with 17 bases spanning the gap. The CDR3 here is CASSQPVPQSSYEQYF. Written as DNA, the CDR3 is TGTGCCAGCAGCCAACCGGTGCCACAAAGCTCCTACGAGCAGTACTTC.

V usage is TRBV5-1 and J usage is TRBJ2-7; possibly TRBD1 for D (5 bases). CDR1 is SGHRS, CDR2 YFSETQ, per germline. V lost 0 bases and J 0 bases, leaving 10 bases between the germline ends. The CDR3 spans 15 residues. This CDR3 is CASSLGGRSSYEQYF. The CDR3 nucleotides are TGCGCCAGCAGCTTGGGGGGCAGGTCCTCCTACGAGCAGTACTTC. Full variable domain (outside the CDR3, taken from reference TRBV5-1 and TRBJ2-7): KAGVTQTPRYLIKTRGQQVTLSCSPISGHRSVSWYQQTPGQGLQFLFEYFSETQRNKGNFPGRFSGRQFSNSRSEMNVSTLELGDSALYLCASSLGGRSSYEQYFGPGTRLTVT.